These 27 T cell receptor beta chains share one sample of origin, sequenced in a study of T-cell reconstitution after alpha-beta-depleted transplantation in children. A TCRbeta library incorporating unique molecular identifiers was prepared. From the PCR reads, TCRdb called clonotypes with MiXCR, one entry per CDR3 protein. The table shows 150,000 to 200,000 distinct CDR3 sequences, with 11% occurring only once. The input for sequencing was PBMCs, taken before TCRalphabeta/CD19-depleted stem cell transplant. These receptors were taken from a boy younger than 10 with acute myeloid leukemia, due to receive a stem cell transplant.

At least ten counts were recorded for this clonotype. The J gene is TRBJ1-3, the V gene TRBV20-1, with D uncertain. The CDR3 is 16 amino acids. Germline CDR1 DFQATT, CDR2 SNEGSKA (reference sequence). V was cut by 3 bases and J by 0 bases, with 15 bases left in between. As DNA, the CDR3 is TGCAGTGCTAGTAACTCAGGCCTCAACTCTGGAAACACCATATATTTT. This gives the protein CSASNSGLNSGNTIYF.

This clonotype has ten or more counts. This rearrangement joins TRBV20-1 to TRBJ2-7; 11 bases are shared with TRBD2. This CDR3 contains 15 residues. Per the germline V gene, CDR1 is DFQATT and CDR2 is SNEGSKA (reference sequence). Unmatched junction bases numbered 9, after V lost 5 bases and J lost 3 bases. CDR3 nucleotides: TGCAGTGCTGGAACTAGCGGGAGAGCATACTACGAGCAGTACTTC. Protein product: CSAGTSGRAYYEQYF.

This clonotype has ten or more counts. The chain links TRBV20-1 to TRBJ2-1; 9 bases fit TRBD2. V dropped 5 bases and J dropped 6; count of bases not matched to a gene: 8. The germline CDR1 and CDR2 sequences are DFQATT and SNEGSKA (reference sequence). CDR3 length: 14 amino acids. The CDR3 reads CSARRLAGLNEQFF. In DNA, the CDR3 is TGCAGTGCTCGCCGCCTAGCGGGACTCAATGAGCAGTTCTTC.

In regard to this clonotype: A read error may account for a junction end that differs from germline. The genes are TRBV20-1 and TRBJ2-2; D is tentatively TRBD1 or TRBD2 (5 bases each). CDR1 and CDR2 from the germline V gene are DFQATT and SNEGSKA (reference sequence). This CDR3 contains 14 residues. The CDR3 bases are TGCAATGCTTGCTCAGGGAGAGACACCGGGGAGCTGTTTTTT. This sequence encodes CNACSGRDTGELFF.

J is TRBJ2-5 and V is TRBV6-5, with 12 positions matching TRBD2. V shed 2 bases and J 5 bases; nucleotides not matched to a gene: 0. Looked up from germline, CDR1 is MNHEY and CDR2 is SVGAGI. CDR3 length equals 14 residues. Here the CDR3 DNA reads TGTGCCAGCAGTTACACTAGCGGGGGGGAGACCCAGTACTTC. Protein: CASSYTSGGETQYF.

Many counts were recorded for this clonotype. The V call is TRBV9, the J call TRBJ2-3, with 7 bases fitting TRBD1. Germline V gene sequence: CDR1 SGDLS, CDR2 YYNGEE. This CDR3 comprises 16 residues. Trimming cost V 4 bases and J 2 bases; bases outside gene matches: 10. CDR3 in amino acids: CASSPRGGGNTDTQYF. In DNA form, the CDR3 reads TGTGCCAGCAGCCCCCGAGGGGGCGGCAACACAGATACGCAGTATTTT.

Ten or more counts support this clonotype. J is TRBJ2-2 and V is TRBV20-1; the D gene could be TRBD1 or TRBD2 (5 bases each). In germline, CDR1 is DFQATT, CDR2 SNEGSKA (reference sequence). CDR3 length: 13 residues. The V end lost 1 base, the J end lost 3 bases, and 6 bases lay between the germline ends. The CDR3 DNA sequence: TGCAGTGCTAGAGGAGGGGACACCGGGGAGCTGTTTTTT. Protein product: CSARGGDTGELFF.

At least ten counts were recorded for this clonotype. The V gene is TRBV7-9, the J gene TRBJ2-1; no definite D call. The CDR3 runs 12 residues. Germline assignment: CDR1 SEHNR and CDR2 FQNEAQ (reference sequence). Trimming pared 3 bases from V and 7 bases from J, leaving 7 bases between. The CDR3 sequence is CASSFFPNEQFF. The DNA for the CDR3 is TGTGCCAGCAGCTTTTTCCCAAATGAGCAGTTCTTC.

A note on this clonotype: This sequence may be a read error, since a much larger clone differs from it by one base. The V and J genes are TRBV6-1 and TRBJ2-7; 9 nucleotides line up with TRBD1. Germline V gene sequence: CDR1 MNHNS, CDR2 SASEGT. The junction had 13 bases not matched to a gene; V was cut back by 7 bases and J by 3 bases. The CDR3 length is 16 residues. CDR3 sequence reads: CASTLTGTGRFYEQYV. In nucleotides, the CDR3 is TGTGCCAGCACTCTGACCGGGACAGGGAGATTCTACGAGCAGTACGTC.

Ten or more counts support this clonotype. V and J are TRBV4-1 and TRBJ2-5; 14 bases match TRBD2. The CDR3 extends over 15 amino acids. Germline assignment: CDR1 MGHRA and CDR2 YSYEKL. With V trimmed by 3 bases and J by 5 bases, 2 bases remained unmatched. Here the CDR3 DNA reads TGCGCCAGCAGCCAGGGACTAGCGGGAGATGAGACCCAGTACTTC. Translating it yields CASSQGLAGDETQYF.

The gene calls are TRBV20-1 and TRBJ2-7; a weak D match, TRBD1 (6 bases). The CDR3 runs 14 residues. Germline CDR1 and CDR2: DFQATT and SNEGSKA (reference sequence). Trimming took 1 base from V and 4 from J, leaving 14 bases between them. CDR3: CSARAAGQPYEQYF. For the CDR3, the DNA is TGCAGTGCTAGAGCCGCCGGACAGCCTTACGAGCAGTACTTC.

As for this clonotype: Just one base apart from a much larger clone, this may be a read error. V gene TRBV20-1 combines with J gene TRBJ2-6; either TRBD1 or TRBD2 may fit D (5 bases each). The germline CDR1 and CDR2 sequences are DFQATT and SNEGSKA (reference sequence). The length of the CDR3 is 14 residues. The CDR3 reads CSAERSSGANVLPF. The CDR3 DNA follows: TGCAGTGCAGAGCGGTCCTCTGGGGCCAACGTCCTGCCTTTC.

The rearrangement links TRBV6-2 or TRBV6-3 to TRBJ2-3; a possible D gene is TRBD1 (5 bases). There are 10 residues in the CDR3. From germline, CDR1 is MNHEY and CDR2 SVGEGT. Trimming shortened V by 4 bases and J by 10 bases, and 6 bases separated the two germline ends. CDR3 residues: CASSLGAQYF. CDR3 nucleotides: TGTGCCAGCAGTTTAGGGGCGCAGTATTTT.

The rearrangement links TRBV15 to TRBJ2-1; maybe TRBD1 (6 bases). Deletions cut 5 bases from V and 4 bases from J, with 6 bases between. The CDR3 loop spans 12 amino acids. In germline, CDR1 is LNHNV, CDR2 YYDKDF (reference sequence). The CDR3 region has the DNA TGTGCCACCAGCCAGGGGTACAATGAGCAGTTCTTC. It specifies CATSQGYNEQFF. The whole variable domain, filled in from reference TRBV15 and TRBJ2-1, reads DAMVIQNPRYQVTQFGKPVTLSCSQTLNHNVMYWYQQKSSQAPKLLFHYYDKDFNNEADTPDNFQSRRPNTSFCFLDIRSPGLGDTAMYLCATSQGYNEQFFGPGTRLTVL.

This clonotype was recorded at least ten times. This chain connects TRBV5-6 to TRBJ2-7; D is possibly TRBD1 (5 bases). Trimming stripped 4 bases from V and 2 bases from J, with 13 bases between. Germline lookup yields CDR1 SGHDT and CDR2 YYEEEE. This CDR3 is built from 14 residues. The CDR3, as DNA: TGTGCCAGCAGCCAAAAAACAGGTACCTACGAGCAGTACTTC. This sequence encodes CASSQKTGTYEQYF.

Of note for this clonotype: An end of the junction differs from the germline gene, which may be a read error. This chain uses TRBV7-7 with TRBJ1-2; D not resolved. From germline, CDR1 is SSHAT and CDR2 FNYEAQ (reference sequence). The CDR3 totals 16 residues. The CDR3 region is CASSLETVTLLYGYTF. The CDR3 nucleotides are TGTGCTAGCAGCTTGGAAACAGTGACCCTCCTCTATGGCTACACCTTC.

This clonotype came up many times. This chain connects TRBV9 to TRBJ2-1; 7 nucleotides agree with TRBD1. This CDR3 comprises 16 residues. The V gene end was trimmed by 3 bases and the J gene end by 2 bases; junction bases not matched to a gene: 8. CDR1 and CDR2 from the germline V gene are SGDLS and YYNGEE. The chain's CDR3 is CASSALGQGAYNEQFF. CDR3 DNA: TGTGCCAGCAGCGCCCTCGGGCAGGGGGCCTACAATGAGCAGTTCTTC. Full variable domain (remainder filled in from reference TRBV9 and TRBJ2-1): DSGVTQTPKHLITATGQRVTLRCSPRSGDLSVYWYQQSLDQGLQFLIQYYNGEERAKGNILERFSAQQFPDLHSELNLSSLELGDSALYFCASSALGQGAYNEQFFGPGTRLTVL.

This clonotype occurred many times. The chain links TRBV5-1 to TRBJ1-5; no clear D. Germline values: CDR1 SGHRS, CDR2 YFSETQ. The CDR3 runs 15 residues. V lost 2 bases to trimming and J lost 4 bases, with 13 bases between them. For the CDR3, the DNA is TGCGCCAGCAGCTTAGAGGGAGATCGTAATCAGCCCCAGCATTTT. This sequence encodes CASSLEGDRNQPQHF.

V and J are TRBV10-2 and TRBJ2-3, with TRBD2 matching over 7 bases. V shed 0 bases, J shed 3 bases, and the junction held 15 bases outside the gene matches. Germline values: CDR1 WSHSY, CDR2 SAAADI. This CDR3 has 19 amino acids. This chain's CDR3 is CASSESMRRAGAGTDTQYF. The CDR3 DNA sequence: TGCGCCAGCAGTGAGTCGATGAGGCGTGCGGGAGCGGGTACAGATACGCAGTATTTT.

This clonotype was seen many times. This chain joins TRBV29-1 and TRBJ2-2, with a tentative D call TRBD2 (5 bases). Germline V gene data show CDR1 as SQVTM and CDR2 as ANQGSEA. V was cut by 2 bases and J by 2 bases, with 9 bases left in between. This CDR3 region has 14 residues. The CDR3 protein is CSVERGFNTGELFF. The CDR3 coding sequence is TGCAGCGTTGAACGAGGGTTTAACACCGGGGAGCTGTTTTTT.

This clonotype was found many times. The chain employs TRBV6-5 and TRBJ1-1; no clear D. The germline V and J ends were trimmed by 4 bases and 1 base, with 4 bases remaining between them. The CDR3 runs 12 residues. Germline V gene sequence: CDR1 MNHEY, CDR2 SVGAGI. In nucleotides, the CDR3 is TGTGCCAGCAGTTCGCCGAACACTGAAGCTTTCTTT. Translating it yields CASSSPNTEAFF.

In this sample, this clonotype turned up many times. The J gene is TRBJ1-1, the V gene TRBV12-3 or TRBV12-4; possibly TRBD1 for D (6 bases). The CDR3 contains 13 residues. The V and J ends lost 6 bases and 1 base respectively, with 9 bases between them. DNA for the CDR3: TGTGCCAGCAGACCGGGACAGAACACTGAAGCTTTCTTT. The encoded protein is CASRPGQNTEAFF.

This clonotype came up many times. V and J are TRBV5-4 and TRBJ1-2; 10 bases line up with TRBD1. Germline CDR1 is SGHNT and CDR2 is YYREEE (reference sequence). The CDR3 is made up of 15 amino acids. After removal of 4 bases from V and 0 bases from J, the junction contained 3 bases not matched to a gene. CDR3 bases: TGTGCCAGCAGCCAAGGGACAGGGGCTAACTATGGCTACACCTTC. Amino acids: CASSQGTGANYGYTF.

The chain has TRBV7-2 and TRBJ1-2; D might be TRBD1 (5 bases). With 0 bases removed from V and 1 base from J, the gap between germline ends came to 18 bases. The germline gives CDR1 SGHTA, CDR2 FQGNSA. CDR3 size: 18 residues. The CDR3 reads CASSLARGGTSYNYGYTF. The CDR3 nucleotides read TGTGCCAGCAGCTTAGCGCGGGGGGGGACCTCTTATAACTATGGCTACACCTTC.

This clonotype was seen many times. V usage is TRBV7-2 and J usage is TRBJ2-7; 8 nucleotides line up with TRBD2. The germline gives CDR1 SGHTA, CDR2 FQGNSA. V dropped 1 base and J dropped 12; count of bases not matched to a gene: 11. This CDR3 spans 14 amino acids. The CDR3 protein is CASSLGGLAPAVYV. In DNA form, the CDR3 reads TGTGCCAGCAGCTTAGGAGGACTAGCTCCGGCCGTGTACGTC.

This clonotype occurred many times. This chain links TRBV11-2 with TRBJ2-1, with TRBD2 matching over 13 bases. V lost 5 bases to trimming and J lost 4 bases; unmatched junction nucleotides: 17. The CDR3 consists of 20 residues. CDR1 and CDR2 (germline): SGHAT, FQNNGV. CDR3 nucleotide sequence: TGTGCCAGCAGCCCCCAAGGGACTAGCGGGACCCTTGCCCATTACAATGAGCAGTTCTTC. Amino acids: CASSPQGTSGTLAHYNEQFF. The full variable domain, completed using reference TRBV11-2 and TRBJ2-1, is EAGVAQSPRYKIIEKRQSVAFWCNPISGHATLYWYQQILGQGPKLLIQFQNNGVVDDSQLPKDRFSAERLKGVDSTLKIQPAKLEDSAVYLCASSPQGTSGTLAHYNEQFFGPGTRLTVL.

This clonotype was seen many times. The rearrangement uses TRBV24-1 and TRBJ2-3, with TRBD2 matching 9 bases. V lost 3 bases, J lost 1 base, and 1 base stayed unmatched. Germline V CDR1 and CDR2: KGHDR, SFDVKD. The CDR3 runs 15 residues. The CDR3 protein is CATSDVAGGTDTQYF. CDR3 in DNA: TGTGCCACCAGTGATGTAGCGGGGGGCACAGATACGCAGTATTTT.